This T cell receptor beta chain emerged from a study of blood T cell repertoires in COVID-19 (dated by TCRdb to 2020 to 2022). Regarding the study in general: The collaborator samples originated in the United States, Italy and Spain and spanned the acute and convalescent phases of COVID-19. The material from the prospective study consisted of cDNA or gDNA derived from T cells, B-cell-depleted T cells, or PBMCs. The dataset comprised deeply sampled blood TCRbeta repertoires from subjects exposed to, actively infected with, or recovered from COVID-19. The repertoires were released in a freely available public database intended as a resource for research on the immune response to SARS-CoV-2. Samples came from the ongoing ImmuneRACE study (first 160 participants) plus 1,254 subjects from 6 global collaborators. The sample metadata nearly always contained a de-identified subject ID, COVID-19 status, age in years and sex. HLA class I and class II types, where available, came from metadata supplied by the sample provider rather than from assay-based typing.

What the authors observed across the whole study: Clinical and demographic metadata were provided uncurated, with the amount varying by source and participant.

Sequences SGHVS (CDR1) and FQNEAQ (CDR2) are obtained from the germline V gene. V loses 5 bases of germline sequence and J loses 7 bases, and the interval between the two ends is 9 bases. The CDR3 holds 13 amino acids from the cysteine to the phenylalanine. Left in the record is the CDR3 DNA by itself, 39 bases read in frame from the first base. TCRbeta CDR3 regions were amplified from genomic DNA by means of the immunoSEQ Assay, a bias-controlled multiplex PCR. Per the original workflow: The number of nucleated cells in each sample was estimated by amplification of reference gene primers within the assay. Sequence reads were collapsed and filtered to measure the absolute abundance of every unique TCRbeta CDR3 rearrangement. For each sample, productive Simpson clonality was calculated as the square root of Simpson's diversity index across productive rearrangements. TCRdb's version of the immuneACCESS table is confined to in-frame rearrangements and falls short of the full clone set. An unresolved V gene accounts for under half of the shortfall where checked; the remainder is of unknown origin. D and trimming were read from the DNA, whereas the V and J calls and clone size are those reported in that table. The sample includes some 260,000 clones, with under 90% observed a single time. The top ten clones comprise over 4% of the sample.

Note on this clone: No antigen is known for it. Within one base of it there is no much larger clone, and no base qualities were kept.

Enrolling through a virtual design, the prospective study's participants ranged in age from about 18 to 100 years and lived across about two dozen United States geographic areas. In the prospective study, cohorts were assigned on the basis of participant-reported clinical history obtained from a screening survey and a study questionnaire. Each participant in the prospective study had whole blood, serum and a nasopharyngeal or oropharyngeal swab collected by mobile phlebotomists. Additional blood draws and questionnaires over a 2-month period could optionally be provided by prospective study participants. Before DNA extraction, prospective study blood samples were shipped either frozen or at room temperature.

The TCR sequence derives from a man in his thirties or forties with acute COVID-19. What was sequenced was PBMCs or T cells enriched from blood (not recorded which). The sequence joins TRBV7-8 to TRBJ1-6; there is no confident call for the D gene. The CDR3 corresponds to CASSPAGNSPLHF. The nucleotide sequence is given as TGTGCCAGCAGCCCGGCGGGAAATTCACCCCTCCACTTT.